Listed below are T cell receptor beta chains from one sample, sequenced in a study of blood T cell repertoires in COVID-19. The table came from immunoSEQ multiplex PCR; TCRdb's copy has only in-frame clones and leaves some out. The table lists roughly 480,000 clones, 89% of them singletons, with around 0.95% in the top ten. Sequenced input: peripheral blood. The receptors stem from a man aged 18 to 29 with COVID-19, enrolled during active disease. CDR3s include the opening cysteine and the closing phenylalanine or tryptophan. Each record gives: CDR3 length, clone size, J gene, D gene, V gene, CDR3 protein, CDR3 DNA. D genes are given only for firm matches. Clone size is not always given. Where it is, it says once, few, many or a class for expanded clones.

15 - TRBJ1-2 - TRBV19 CASSQRGQRSYGYTF TGTGCCAGTAGCCAAAGAGGTCAAAGGAGTTATGGCTACACCTTC
13 - TRBJ1-1 - TRBV6-5 CASSAGRNTEAFF TGTGCCAGCAGCGCGGGACGGAACACTGAAGCTTTCTTT
13 - TRBJ2-4 TRBD1 TRBV12-3/TRBV12-4 CASSSGQENIQYF TGTGCCAGCAGTAGCGGACAGGAAAACATTCAGTACTTC
15 - TRBJ1-5 - TRBV7-8 CASSSYSITNQPQHF TGTGCCAGCAGCTCCTACTCGATAACCAATCAGCCCCAGCATTTT
13 - TRBJ1-1 - TRBV19 CASMRGVSTEAFF TGTGCCAGTATGCGGGGGGTGAGCACTGAAGCTTTCTTT
16 once TRBJ2-6 TRBD1 TRBV3-1/TRBV3-2 CASSLPTGSGANVLTF TGTGCCAGCAGCCTCCCGACAGGGTCTGGGGCCAACGTCCTGACTTTC
14 - TRBJ2-1 - TRBV6-1 CASSEASLFGEQFF TGTGCCAGCAGTGAAGCATCATTATTCGGTGAGCAGTTCTTC
15 - TRBJ2-3 - TRBV18 CASSPEGVRTDTQYF TGTGCCAGCTCACCAGAGGGGGTTCGCACAGATACGCAGTATTTT
18 - TRBJ1-2 TRBD1 TRBV5-1 CASSLEGTGATLRYGYTF TGCGCCAGCAGCTTGGAAGGGACAGGGGCCACCCTTAGGTATGGCTACACCTTC
16 once TRBJ2-7 TRBD1 TRBV5-5 CASSSLPGQGEYEQYF TGTGCCAGCAGCTCCCTCCCGGGACAGGGAGAATACGAGCAGTACTTC
17 - TRBJ2-2 TRBD2 TRBV5-4 CASSLTRGGPGTGELFF TGTGCCAGCAGCTTAACGCGGGGGGGCCCGGGAACCGGGGAGCTGTTTTTT
18 - TRBJ2-2 TRBD1 TRBV2 CASSETHRGQGNTGELFF TGTGCCAGCAGTGAAACGCACAGGGGACAGGGAAACACCGGGGAGCTGTTTTTT
14 - TRBJ2-7 TRBD1 TRBV5-1 CASSYTGGSYEQYF TGCGCCAGCAGCTACACAGGGGGCTCCTACGAGCAGTACTTC
14 - TRBJ1-1 - TRBV19 CASSIRALNTEAFF TGTGCCAGTAGTATCAGGGCTCTGAACACTGAAGCTTTCTTT
18 - TRBJ1-5 - TRBV1 CTSSQDLKGAACNQPQHF TGCACCAGCAGCCAAGATCTTAAGGGGGCCGCTTGTAATCAGCCCCAGCATTTT
14 once TRBJ2-4 - TRBV2 CASGRSLAKNIQYF TGTGCCAGCGGGAGATCTCTAGCCAAAAACATTCAGTACTTC
14 - TRBJ1-2 - TRBV30 CAWSRQNSFRGYTF TGTGCCTGGAGCCGACAAAACTCCTTTAGGGGCTACACCTTC
13 - TRBJ2-1 - TRBV15 CATSKAAYNEQFF TGTGCCACCAGCAAAGCGGCATACAATGAGCAGTTCTTC
14 once TRBJ2-7 TRBD1 TRBV11-2 CASSPRTGPYEQYF TGTGCCAGCAGCCCCAGGACAGGACCCTACGAGCAGTACTTC
14 - TRBJ2-7 TRBD1 TRBV5-1 CASSSWTGSYEQYF TGCGCCAGCAGCTCCTGGACAGGGAGTTACGAGCAGTACTTC
16 - TRBJ1-4 - TRBV6-5 CASSYSSRGRNEKLFF TGTGCCAGCAGTTACTCCTCAAGGGGGAGAAATGAAAAACTGTTTTTT
17 - TRBJ2-1 - TRBV27 CASRRPRAGFSPNEQFF TGTGCCAGCAGACGCCCTAGGGCGGGGTTCTCTCCCAATGAGCAGTTCTTC
15 - TRBJ2-1 - TRBV5-1 CASSLAGISYNEQFF TGCGCCAGCAGCTTGGCAGGGATTTCCTACAATGAGCAGTTCTTC
13 - TRBJ2-7 TRBD1 TRBV19 CASSSGQGYEQYF TGTGCCAGTAGTAGCGGACAGGGCTACGAGCAGTACTTC
14 - TRBJ2-1 TRBD1 TRBV3-1/TRBV3-2 CASSQVGQGNEQFF TGTGCCAGCAGCCAAGTGGGACAGGGCAATGAGCAGTTCTTC
14 - TRBJ2-3 TRBD2 TRBV9 CASSVGLAGDTQYF TGTGCCAGCAGCGTGGGACTAGCGGGAGATACGCAGTATTTT
13 - TRBJ1-2 TRBD1 TRBV25-1 CASSDRGIEGYTF TGTGCCAGCAGTGACAGGGGGATTGAGGGCTACACCTTC
12 - TRBJ2-1 - TRBV2 CASSPNYNEQFF TGTGCCAGCAGCCCTAATTACAATGAGCAGTTCTTC
14 once TRBJ2-7 TRBD1 TRBV6-5 CASSYTGGGYEQYF TGTGCCAGCAGTTACACAGGGGGCGGCTACGAGCAGTACTTC
14 once TRBJ2-5 - TRBV5-4 CASSLRGASETQYF TGTGCCAGCAGCTTGCGGGGGGCTTCAGAGACCCAGTACTTC
17 - TRBJ1-3 - TRBV14 CASSQYMSESSGNTIYF TGTGCCAGCAGCCAATATATGTCCGAGAGCTCTGGAAACACCATATATTTT
12 - TRBJ2-5 - TRBV29-1 CSVALGGETQYF TGCAGCGTGGCATTAGGGGGAGAGACCCAGTACTTC
15 - TRBJ1-1 - TRBV7-6 CASSLGGVSNTEAFF TGTGCCAGCAGTCTAGGGGGGGTTTCGAACACTGAAGCTTTCTTT
15 - TRBJ1-4 - TRBV4-1 CASSQDGYGSEKLFF TGCGCCAGCAGCCAAGATGGATACGGGAGCGAAAAACTGTTTTTT
12 - TRBJ2-1 - TRBV10-2 CASTDSLPMQFF TGCGCCAGCACGGATAGCCTCCCAATGCAGTTCTTC
15 - TRBJ2-1 TRBD2 TRBV3-1/TRBV3-2 CASSSREDRYNEQFF TGTGCCAGCAGCTCGCGGGAGGACCGGTACAATGAGCAGTTCTTC
13 - TRBJ2-7 TRBD2 TRBV18 CASSRTSAYEQYF TGTGCCAGCTCAAGGACTAGCGCCTACGAGCAGTACTTC
15 many TRBJ1-5 TRBD1 TRBV2 CASRGGQVSNQPQHF TGTGCCAGCAGGGGTGGACAGGTTAGCAATCAGCCCCAGCATTTT
11 - TRBJ1-2 - TRBV29-1 CSVALPRGYTF TGCAGCGTTGCCTTGCCCAGAGGCTACACCTTC
18 - TRBJ2-2 - TRBV7-8 CASSRRVSTGMGTGELFF TGTGCCAGCAGCCGACGCGTTTCCACAGGGATGGGGACCGGGGAGCTGTTTTTT
16 - TRBJ2-3 TRBD2 TRBV11-2 CASSPRTSHSTDTQYF TGTGCCAGCAGCCCGCGGACTAGCCATAGCACAGATACGCAGTATTTT
13 - TRBJ1-1 - TRBV29-1 CSVAGQGNTEAFF TGCAGCGTTGCGGGACAAGGAAACACTGAAGCTTTCTTT
16 - TRBJ2-1 TRBD1 TRBV7-9 CASSSSGQGIPLYQFF TGTGCCAGCAGCTCGTCGGGACAGGGTATCCCTCTTTATCAGTTCTTC
12 - TRBJ1-5 - TRBV7-9 CASSFFGEPQHF TGTGCCAGCAGCTTCTTCGGGGAGCCCCAGCATTTT
13 - TRBJ2-7 - TRBV7-9 CASSLAESTFWYF TGTGCCAGCAGCTTAGCGGAATCGACATTTTGGTACTTC